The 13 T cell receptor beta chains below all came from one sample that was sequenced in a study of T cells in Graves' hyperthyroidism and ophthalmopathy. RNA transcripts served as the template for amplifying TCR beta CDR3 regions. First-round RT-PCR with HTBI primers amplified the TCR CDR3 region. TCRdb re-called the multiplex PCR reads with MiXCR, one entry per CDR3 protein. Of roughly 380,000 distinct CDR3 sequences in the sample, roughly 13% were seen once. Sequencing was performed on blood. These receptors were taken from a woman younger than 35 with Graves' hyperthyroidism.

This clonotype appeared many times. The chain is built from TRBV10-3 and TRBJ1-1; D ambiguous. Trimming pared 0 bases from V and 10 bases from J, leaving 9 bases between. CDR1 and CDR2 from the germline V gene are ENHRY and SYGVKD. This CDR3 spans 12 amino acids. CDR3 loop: CAISESMGLAFF. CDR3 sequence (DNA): TGTGCCATCAGTGAGTCGATGGGTTTAGCTTTCTTT.

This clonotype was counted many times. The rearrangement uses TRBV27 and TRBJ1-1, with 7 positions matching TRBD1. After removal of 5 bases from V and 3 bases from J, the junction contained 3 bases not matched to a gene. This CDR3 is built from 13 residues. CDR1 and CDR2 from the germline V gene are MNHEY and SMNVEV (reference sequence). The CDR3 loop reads CASSEGAYTEAFF. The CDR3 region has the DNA TGTGCCAGCAGTGAGGGGGCCTACACTGAAGCTTTCTTT.

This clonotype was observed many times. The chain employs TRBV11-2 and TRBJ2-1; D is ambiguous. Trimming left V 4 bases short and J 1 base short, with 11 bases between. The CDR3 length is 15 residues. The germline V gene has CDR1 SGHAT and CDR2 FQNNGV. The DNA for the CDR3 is TGTGCCAGCAGCTCTTCGGCTTTGTCCTACAATGAGCAGTTCTTC. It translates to CASSSSALSYNEQFF.

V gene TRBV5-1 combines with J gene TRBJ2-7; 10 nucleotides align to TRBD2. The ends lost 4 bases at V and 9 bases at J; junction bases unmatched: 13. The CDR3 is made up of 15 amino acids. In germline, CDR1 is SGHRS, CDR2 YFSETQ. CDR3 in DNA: TGCGCCAGCAGCAATGTAGCGGGAGGCCCAAGGGTGCAGTACTTC. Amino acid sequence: CASSNVAGGPRVQYF.

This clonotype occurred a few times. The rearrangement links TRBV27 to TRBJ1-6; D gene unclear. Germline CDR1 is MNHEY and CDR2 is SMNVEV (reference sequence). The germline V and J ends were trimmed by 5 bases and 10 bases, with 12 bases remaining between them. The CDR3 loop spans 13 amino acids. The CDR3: CASSPTQNSPLHF. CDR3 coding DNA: TGTGCCAGCAGTCCAACTCAGAACTCACCCCTCCACTTT.

The CDR3 sequence: CASSQGETGVLVDGYTF. Here the CDR3 DNA reads TGCGCCAGCAGCCAAGGGGAGACAGGGGTGCTTGTAGATGGCTACACCTTC. This chain uses TRBV4-1 with TRBJ1-2; 8 bases line up with TRBD1. Germline V gene sequence: CDR1 MGHRA, CDR2 YSYEKL. The CDR3 is 17 residues long. V shed 1 base and J 6 bases; nucleotides not matched to a gene: 13.

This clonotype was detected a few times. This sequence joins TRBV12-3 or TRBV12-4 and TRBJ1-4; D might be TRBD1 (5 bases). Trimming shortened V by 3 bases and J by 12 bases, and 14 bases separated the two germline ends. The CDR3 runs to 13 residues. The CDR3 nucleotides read TGTGCCAGCAGTTTGGGGGGGATTCGGGAACTGTTTTTT. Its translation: CASSLGGIRELFF.

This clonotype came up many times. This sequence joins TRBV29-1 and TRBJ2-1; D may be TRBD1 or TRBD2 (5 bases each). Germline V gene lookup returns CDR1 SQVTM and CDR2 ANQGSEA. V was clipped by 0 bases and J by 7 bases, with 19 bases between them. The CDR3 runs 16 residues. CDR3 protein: CSVEDPKGPGGNEQFF. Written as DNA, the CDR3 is TGCAGCGTTGAAGATCCCAAGGGACCAGGCGGGAATGAGCAGTTCTTC.

The CDR3 reads CAAGGYSGELFF. CDR3 nucleotide sequence: TGTGCCGCGGGAGGGTACTCCGGGGAGCTGTTTTTT. The V and J genes are TRBV19 and TRBJ2-2; 9 positions match TRBD2. The CDR3 is 12 amino acids. V was pared by 11 bases and J by 6 bases, with 4 bases of the junction left unmatched. CDR1 is LNHDA, CDR2 SQIVND, per germline (reference sequence).

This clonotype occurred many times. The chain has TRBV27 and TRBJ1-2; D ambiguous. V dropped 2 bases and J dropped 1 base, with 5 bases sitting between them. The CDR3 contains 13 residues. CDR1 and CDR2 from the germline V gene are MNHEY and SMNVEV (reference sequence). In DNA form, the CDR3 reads TGTGCCAGCAGTTTAAGGATTAACTATGGCTACACCTTC. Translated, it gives CASSLRINYGYTF.

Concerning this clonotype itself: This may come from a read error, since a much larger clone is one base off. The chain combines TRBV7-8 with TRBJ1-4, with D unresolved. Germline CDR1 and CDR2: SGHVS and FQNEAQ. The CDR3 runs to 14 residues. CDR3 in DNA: TGTGCCGGCAGCTTAGGAGTAACTAATGAAAAACTGTTTTTT. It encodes CAGSLGVTNEKLFF.

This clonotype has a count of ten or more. CDR3 sequence reads: CASSRTPGDGYTF. For the CDR3, the DNA is TGTGCCAGCAGTAGAACCCCGGGGGATGGCTACACCTTC. This sequence joins TRBV6-1 and TRBJ1-2; D is possibly TRBD1 (5 bases). Between the trimmed V and J ends, which lost 5 bases and 6 bases, there was a span of 13 bases. This CDR3 spans 13 amino acids. Germline assignment: CDR1 MNHNS and CDR2 SASEGT.

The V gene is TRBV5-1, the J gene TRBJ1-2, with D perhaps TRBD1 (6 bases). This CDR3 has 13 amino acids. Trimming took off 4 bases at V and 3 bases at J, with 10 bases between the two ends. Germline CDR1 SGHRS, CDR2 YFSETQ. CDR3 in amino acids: CASSDTGYYGYTF. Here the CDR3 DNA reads TGCGCCAGCAGCGACACAGGGTACTATGGCTACACCTTC.